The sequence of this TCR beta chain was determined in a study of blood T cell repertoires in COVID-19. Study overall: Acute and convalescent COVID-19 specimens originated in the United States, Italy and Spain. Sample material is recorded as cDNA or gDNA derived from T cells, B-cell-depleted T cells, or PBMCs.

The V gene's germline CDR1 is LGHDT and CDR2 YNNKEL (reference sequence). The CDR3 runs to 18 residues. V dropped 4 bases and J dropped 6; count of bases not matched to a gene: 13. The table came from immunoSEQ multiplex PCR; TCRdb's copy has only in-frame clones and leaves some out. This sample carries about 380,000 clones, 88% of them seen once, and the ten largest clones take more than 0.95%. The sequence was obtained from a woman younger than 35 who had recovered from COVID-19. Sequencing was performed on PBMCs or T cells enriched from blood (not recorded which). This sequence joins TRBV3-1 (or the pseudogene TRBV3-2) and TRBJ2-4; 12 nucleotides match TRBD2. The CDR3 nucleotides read TGTGCCAGCAGCCTGACCCTACTCACTAGCGGGAGGATAAACATTCAGTACTTC. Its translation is CASSLTLLTSGRINIQYF.